This TCR beta chain originates from a study of T cells expressing NK-cell markers. The CDR3 sequence is 16 residues long. 5'RACE template switching with UMIs produced the TCR beta cDNA. TCRdb reprocessed the 5' RACE reads and stores each CDR3 protein as one record, lacking DNA. This sample contains 400,000 or so distinct CDR3 sequences. The source of this sequence is a woman aged 45-65 years in good health. Specimen: blood T cells: a sorted CD56 or NKG2C T cell subset, CD4+ or CD8+ T cells, or bulk PBMC T cells (not recorded which). The chain uses TRBV12-3 or TRBV12-4 and TRBJ2-7. This CDR3 is CASSLVVGSDAYEQYF.